These 17 T cell receptor beta chains were sequenced from one sample in a study of cytomegalovirus exposure and HLA in healthy donors. The PCR was carried out with 60 Vbeta primers and 13 Jbeta primers. Generated by immunoSEQ multiplex PCR, the TCRdb table keeps only in-frame clones and is missing some. The data hold around 140,000 clones, with 82% observed a single time. The sequencing sample was made of PBMCs. Receptors originate from a man aged 25 to 40 in good health and CMV-seropositive.

The chain combines TRBV4-1 with TRBJ2-7; TRBD2 might be the D (5 bases). Trimming cost V 0 bases and J 7 bases, with 16 bases left between them. Germline V gene lookup returns CDR1 MGHRA and CDR2 YSYEKL. CDR3 length: 15 amino acids. For the CDR3, the DNA is TGCGCCAGCAGCCAAGAAGCGGACGGGCCTAAGGAGCAGTACTTC. This gives the protein CASSQEADGPKEQYF.

The CDR3 reads CASRKAGGRGYEQYF. The CDR3 DNA follows: TGCGCCAGCAGGAAAGCGGGAGGGAGGGGGTACGAGCAGTACTTC. The chain employs TRBV10-2 and TRBJ2-7; 10 nucleotides match TRBD2. This CDR3 has 15 residues. The V gene's germline CDR1 is WSHSY and CDR2 SAAADI. V shed 6 bases and J 4 bases; nucleotides not matched to a gene: 9.

The chain uses TRBV6-5 and TRBJ2-7; 8 bases agree with TRBD1. Losses at the gene ends were 10 bases for V and 0 bases for J; bases not matched to a gene: 8. This CDR3 contains 14 residues. Germline CDR1 and CDR2: MNHEY and SVGAGI. CDR3 sequence reads: CATIDRGRSYEQYF. CDR3 DNA: TGTGCCACCATAGACAGGGGCCGCTCCTACGAGCAGTACTTC.

The chain combines TRBV5-6 with TRBJ1-2; weak D call: TRBD1 (6 bases). CDR3 length: 14 residues. Germline CDR1 reads SGHDT; CDR2 reads YYEEEE. Between the trimmed V and J ends, which lost 2 bases and 3 bases, there was a span of 11 bases. Here the CDR3 DNA reads TGTGCCAGCAGCTTTCCGCGGACAGACTATGGCTACACCTTC. This translates into CASSFPRTDYGYTF.

The chain uses TRBV6-1 and TRBJ2-5; D unresolved. The CDR3 is 14 residues long. The V end was cut by 3 bases, the J end by 3 bases, with 11 bases between. In germline, CDR1 is MNHNS, CDR2 SASEGT. The CDR3 coding sequence is TGTGCCAGCAGTGATCTCCGGAGTAAAGAGACCCAGTACTTC. It translates to CASSDLRSKETQYF.

As concerns this clone: A junction boundary mismatches the germline segment, possibly from a read error. The V and J genes are TRBV7-7 and TRBJ2-3, with 11 bases matching TRBD2. CDR3 length: 15 amino acids. Germline V gene lookup returns CDR1 SSHAT and CDR2 FNYEAQ (reference sequence). CDR3 amino acids: CASSLLAGGTDTQYF. The CDR3 region has the DNA TGTGCTAGCAGCTTACTAGCGGGGGGCACAGATACGCAGTATTTT.

The table lists this clone with a count of one. The chain recombines TRBV25-1 with TRBJ2-3; D may be TRBD2 (5 bases). This CDR3 is 13 amino acids long. V lost 4 bases and J 2 bases, leaving 7 bases between the germline ends. Germline lookup yields CDR1 MGHDK and CDR2 SYGVNS. In nucleotides, the CDR3 is TGTGCCAGCAGTGCTGGACTCACAGATACGCAGTATTTT. It translates to CASSAGLTDTQYF.

V is TRBV27 and J is TRBJ1-1; the match to TRBD1 covers 7 bases. This CDR3 has 15 residues. V lost 5 bases, J lost 4 bases, and 10 bases stayed unmatched. Germline lookup yields CDR1 MNHEY and CDR2 SMNVEV (reference sequence). CDR3 sequence reads: CASSPYSQGITEAFF. The DNA for the CDR3 is TGTGCCAGCAGTCCCTATTCACAGGGGATCACTGAAGCTTTCTTT.

As to this clone: Its ends do not fully match the called genes, so a read error is possible. The chain is built from TRBV7-9 and TRBJ2-2, with 7 nucleotides matching TRBD2. Germline V gene lookup returns CDR1 SEHNR and CDR2 FQNEAQ (reference sequence). The CDR3 runs to 16 residues. CDR3 sequence reads: CSSILGREAGTGELFF. DNA of the CDR3: TGTTCCAGCATCCTTGGACGGGAGGCCGGCACCGGGGAGCTGTTTTTT. The variable domain in full, with the rest retrieved from reference TRBV7-9 and TRBJ2-2, is DTGVSQNPRHKITKRGQNVTFRCDPISEHNRLYWYRQTLGQGPEFLTYFQNEAQLEKSRLLSDRFSAERPKGSFSTLEIQRTEQGDSAMYLCSSILGREAGTGELFFGEGSRLTVL.

The gene calls are TRBV7-8 and TRBJ2-7; no clear D. The CDR3 loop spans 11 amino acids. Trimming stripped 1 base from V and 6 bases from J, with 4 bases between. Germline CDR1 SGHVS, CDR2 FQNEAQ. CDR3 nucleotides: TGTGCCAGCAGCTTAGTCGGCGAGCAGTACTTC. Encoded protein: CASSLVGEQYF.

The chain is built from TRBV9 and TRBJ2-1, with D uncertain. Germline V lookup: CDR1 SGDLS, CDR2 YYNGEE. Trimming removed 4 bases at V and 6 bases at J, with 11 bases between. The CDR3 runs to 13 residues. The CDR3 nucleotides are TGTGCCAGCAGCCGCAGGTTCAGCAATGAGCAGTTCTTC. It specifies CASSRRFSNEQFF.

V is TRBV5-4 and J is TRBJ2-5; 8 nucleotides line up with TRBD2. The J segment lost 5 bases and the V segment lost 0 bases, leaving 6 bases of the junction unmatched. Germline lookup yields CDR1 SGHNT and CDR2 YYREEE (reference sequence). This CDR3 comprises 15 residues. In DNA, the CDR3 is TGTGCCAGCAGCTTGGCCCAGGGCGGGAGGGAGACCCAGTACTTC. Amino acid sequence: CASSLAQGGRETQYF.

This clone turned up a few times. The CDR3 coding sequence is TGTGCCAGCAGTTTATCAGCAGGGGGATCACCCCTCCACTTT. Protein sequence: CASSLSAGGSPLHF. The chain joins TRBV27 to TRBJ1-6, with 7 bases identical to TRBD1. The CDR3 is made up of 14 amino acids. The trim removed 0 bases at V and 10 bases at J, leaving 3 bases unmatched. Germline CDR1 is MNHEY and CDR2 is SMNVEV (reference sequence).

This chain links TRBV4-2 with TRBJ2-1; no definite D call. Germline V CDR1 and CDR2: LGHNA, YNFKEQ. The CDR3 extends over 12 amino acids. Trimming took off 0 bases at V and 7 bases at J, with 4 bases between the two ends. As DNA, the CDR3 is TGTGCCAGCAGCCAAGATATTAATGAGCAGTTCTTC. This sequence encodes CASSQDINEQFF.

The chain uses TRBV21-1 and TRBJ2-5; TRBD1, the D gene given by the table, was not confirmed from the DNA. TRBV21-1 is noted as a pseudogene. The length of the CDR3 is 17 residues. The CDR3 DNA reads as TGTGCCAGCAGTAAGGGGGGGACAGGCCAGGTCCAAGAGACCCAGTACTTC. Amino acids: CASSKGGTGQVQETQYF.

The CDR3 bases are TGTGCCAGCAGCTTGGCGGCGGTTAACACCGGGGAGCTGTTTTTT. This sequence encodes CASSLAAVNTGELFF. The genes are TRBV7-9 and TRBJ2-2; no firm D call. This CDR3 has 15 residues. In germline, CDR1 is SEHNR, CDR2 FQNEAQ (reference sequence). Trimming stripped 3 bases from V and 2 bases from J, with 10 bases between.

The CDR3 here is CASSFTLGSSPLHF. In DNA form, the CDR3 reads TGTGCCAGCAGTTTCACCCTAGGGAGTTCACCCCTCCACTTT. The rearrangement joins TRBV27 to TRBJ1-6, with D uncertain. Germline CDR1 MNHEY, CDR2 SMNVEV (reference sequence). The CDR3 has 14 amino acids. V was shortened by 3 bases and J by 9 bases, with 12 bases between the two germline ends.